Sequencing of this T cell receptor beta chain was carried out in a study of T cell changes during pregnancy in multiple sclerosis. CDR3 length: 16 residues. V lost 4 bases, J lost 8 bases, and 6 bases stayed unmatched. Germline V gene sequence: CDR1 SGHTA, CDR2 FQGTGA. The protocol was immunoSEQ multiplex PCR, while the TCRdb copy is restricted to in-frame clones and leaves out a portion. The data contain tens of thousands of clones, over 80% of them singletons. This clonotype was obtained from a female donor with multiple sclerosis, enrolled in a pregnancy study. This rearrangement joins TRBV7-3 to TRBJ2-1, with TRBD2 identical over 15 bases. This specimen was peripheral blood, taken in the first trimester of pregnancy. The CDR3 loop reads CASSSGLAGGWDEQFF. The CDR3 DNA reads as TGTGCCAGCAGCTCGGGACTAGCGGGGGGTTGGGATGAGCAGTTCTTC.